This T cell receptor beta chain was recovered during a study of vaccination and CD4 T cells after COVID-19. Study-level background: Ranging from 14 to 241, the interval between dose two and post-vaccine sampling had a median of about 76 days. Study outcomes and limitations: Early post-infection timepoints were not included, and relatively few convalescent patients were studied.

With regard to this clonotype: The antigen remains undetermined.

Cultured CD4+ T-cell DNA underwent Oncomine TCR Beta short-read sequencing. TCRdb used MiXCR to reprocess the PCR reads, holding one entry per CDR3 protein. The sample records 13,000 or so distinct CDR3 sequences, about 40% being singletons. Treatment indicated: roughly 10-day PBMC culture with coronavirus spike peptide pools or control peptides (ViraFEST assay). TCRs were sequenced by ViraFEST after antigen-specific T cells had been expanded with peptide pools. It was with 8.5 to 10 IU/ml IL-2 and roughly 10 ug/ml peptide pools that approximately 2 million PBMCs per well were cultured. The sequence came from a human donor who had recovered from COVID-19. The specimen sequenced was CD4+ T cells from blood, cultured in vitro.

The CDR3 is CASRRGESYGYTF. The CDR3 coding sequence is TGTGCCAGCAGGCGGGGCGAAAGTTATGGCTACACCTTC. The chain joins TRBV12-3 or TRBV12-4 to TRBJ1-2, with a possible D match to TRBD1 (5 bases). This CDR3 spans 13 amino acids. Trimming removed 6 bases from V and 5 bases from J, with 13 bases in between.